One sample yielded the 7 T cell receptor beta chains listed below, sequenced in a study of neurological immune-mediated disorders. One entry per CDR3 protein, called by TCRdb with MiXCR from the 5' RACE reads. The table records about 27,000 distinct CDR3 sequences, roughly 20% of them present only once. Sequenced input: PBMCs. The receptors come from a woman aged 55-69 years in good health.

This clonotype was seen ten or more times. This chain uses TRBV7-2 with TRBJ2-7; the match to TRBD2 covers 7 bases. Per germline, CDR1 SGHTA and CDR2 FQGNSA. The CDR3 spans 15 residues. V lost 1 base to trimming and J lost 1 base; unmatched junction nucleotides: 4. CDR3 nucleotide sequence: TGTGCCAGCAGCTTAGTCGGAGCGGGATCCTACGAGCAGTACTTC. This gives the protein CASSLVGAGSYEQYF.

This clonotype was seen repeatedly, ten times or more. This chain connects TRBV5-1 to TRBJ2-1; 7 nucleotides line up with TRBD2. Losses at the gene ends were 5 bases for V and 7 bases for J; bases not matched to a gene: 12. Germline V gives CDR1 SGHRS, CDR2 YFSETQ. The CDR3 is 15 amino acids. The CDR3 here is CASSKSGAVGNEQFF. CDR3 coding DNA: TGCGCCAGCAGTAAAAGCGGGGCTGTCGGGAATGAGCAGTTCTTC.

This clonotype was recorded many times. The rearrangement links TRBV7-2 to TRBJ2-3; 8 bases fit TRBD2. Germline values: CDR1 SGHTA, CDR2 FQGNSA. V trimming: 8 bases; J trimming: 3 bases; junction bases outside the gene matches: 7. The CDR3 has 14 amino acids. CDR3 in amino acids: CASRAAGGTDTQYF. The CDR3 bases are TGTGCCAGCCGAGCTGCGGGGGGAACAGATACGCAGTATTTT.

The chain carries TRBV10-3 and TRBJ2-7; TRBD2 might be the D (5 bases). CDR1 is ENHRY, CDR2 SYGVKD, per germline. This CDR3 is built from 12 residues. V was cut by 3 bases and J by 9 bases, with 12 bases left in between. CDR3 in amino acids: CAISDDYLGQYF. CDR3 bases: TGTGCCATCAGTGATGACTATCTAGGGCAGTACTTC.

This clonotype occurred many times. V usage is TRBV27 and J usage is TRBJ2-7, with D possibly matching TRBD1 (6 bases). Germline loops: CDR1 MNHEY, CDR2 SMNVEV (reference sequence). V shed 0 bases and J shed 0 bases, with 12 bases lying between them. CDR3 length: 16 amino acids. CDR3 bases: TGTGCCAGCAGTTTATCTAGGGACACCGACTCCTACGAGCAGTACTTC. Translating gives CASSLSRDTDSYEQYF.

In its sample, this clonotype was seen many times. This rearrangement joins TRBV9 to TRBJ2-3; tentatively, D is TRBD1 (6 bases). Between the trimmed V and J ends, which lost 1 base and 2 bases, there was a span of 8 bases. Germline CDR1 SGDLS, CDR2 YYNGEE. CDR3 length: 14 amino acids. The CDR3 nucleotides are TGTGCCAGCAGCGTATACAGGGTCACAGATACGCAGTATTTT. This codes for CASSVYRVTDTQYF. The complete variable domain, with remaining parts taken from reference TRBV9 and TRBJ2-3, reads DSGVTQTPKHLITATGQRVTLRCSPRSGDLSVYWYQQSLDQGLQFLIQYYNGEERAKGNILERFSAQQFPDLHSELNLSSLELGDSALYFCASSVYRVTDTQYFGPGTRLTVL.

Many counts were recorded for this clonotype. The rearrangement links TRBV6-5 to TRBJ2-2, with TRBD2 identical over 9 bases. With V trimmed by 2 bases and J by 1 base, 2 bases remained unmatched. Germline V gene data show CDR1 as MNHEY and CDR2 as SVGAGI. The CDR3 consists of 16 residues. CDR3 DNA: TGTGCCAGCAGTTACGCTAGCGGGGAGAACACCGGGGAGCTGTTTTTT. This encodes CASSYASGENTGELFF.